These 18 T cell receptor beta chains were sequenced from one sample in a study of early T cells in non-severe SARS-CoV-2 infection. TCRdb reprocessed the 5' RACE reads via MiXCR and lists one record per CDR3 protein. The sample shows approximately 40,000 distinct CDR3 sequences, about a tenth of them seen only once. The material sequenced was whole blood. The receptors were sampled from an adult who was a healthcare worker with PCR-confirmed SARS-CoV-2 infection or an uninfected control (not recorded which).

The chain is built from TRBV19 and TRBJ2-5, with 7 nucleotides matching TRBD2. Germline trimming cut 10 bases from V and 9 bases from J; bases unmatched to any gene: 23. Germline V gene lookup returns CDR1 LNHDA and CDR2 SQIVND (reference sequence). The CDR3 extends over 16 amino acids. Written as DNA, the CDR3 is TGTGCCATTGGCCCAAAGCTAGCGGCTTTTGGTTTAGCCCAGTACTTC. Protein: CAIGPKLAAFGLAQYF.

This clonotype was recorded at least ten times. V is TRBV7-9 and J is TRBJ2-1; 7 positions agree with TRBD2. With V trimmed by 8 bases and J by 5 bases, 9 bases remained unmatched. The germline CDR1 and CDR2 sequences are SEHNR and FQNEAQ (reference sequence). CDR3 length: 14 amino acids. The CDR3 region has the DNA TGTGCCAGCTTCGTGGCTAGCGGCCACAATGAGCAGTTCTTC. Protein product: CASFVASGHNEQFF.

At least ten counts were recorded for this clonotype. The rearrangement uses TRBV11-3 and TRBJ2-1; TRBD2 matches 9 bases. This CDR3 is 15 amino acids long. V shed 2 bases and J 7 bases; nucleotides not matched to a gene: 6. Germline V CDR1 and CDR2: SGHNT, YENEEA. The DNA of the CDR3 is TGTGCCAGCAGCTTACGGGAGGCGGGGGGGAATGAGCAGTTCTTC. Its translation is CASSLREAGGNEQFF.

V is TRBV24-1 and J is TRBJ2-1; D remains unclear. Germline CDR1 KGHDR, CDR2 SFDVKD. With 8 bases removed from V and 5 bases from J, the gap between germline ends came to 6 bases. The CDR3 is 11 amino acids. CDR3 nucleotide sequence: TGTGCCACCAATGAGGACAATGAGCAGTTCTTC. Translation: CATNEDNEQFF.

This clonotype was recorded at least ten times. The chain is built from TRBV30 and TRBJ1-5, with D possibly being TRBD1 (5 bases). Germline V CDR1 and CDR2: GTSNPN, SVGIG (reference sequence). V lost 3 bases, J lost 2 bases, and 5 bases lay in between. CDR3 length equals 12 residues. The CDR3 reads CAWRTGNQPQHF. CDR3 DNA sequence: TGTGCCTGGAGGACAGGCAATCAGCCCCAGCATTTT.

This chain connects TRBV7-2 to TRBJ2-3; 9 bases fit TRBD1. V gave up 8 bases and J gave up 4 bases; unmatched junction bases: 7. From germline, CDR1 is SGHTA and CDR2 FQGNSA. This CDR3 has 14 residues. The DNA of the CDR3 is TGTGCCAGCGGACCGGGACAGGGAGCAGATACGCAGTATTTT. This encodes CASGPGQGADTQYF.

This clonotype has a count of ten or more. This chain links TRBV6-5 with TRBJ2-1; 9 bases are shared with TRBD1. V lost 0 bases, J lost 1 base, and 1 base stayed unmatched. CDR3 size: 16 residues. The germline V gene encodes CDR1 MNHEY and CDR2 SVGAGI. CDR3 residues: CASSYSGTGSYNEQFF. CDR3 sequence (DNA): TGTGCCAGCAGTTACTCGGGGACAGGGTCCTACAATGAGCAGTTCTTC.

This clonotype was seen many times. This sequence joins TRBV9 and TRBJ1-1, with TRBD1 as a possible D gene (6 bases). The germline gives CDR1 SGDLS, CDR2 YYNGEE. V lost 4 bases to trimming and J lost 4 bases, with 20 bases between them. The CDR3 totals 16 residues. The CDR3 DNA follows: TGTGCCAGCAGCCCGTTGGGGGGGGCGATAGGCACTGAAGCTTTCTTT. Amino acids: CASSPLGGAIGTEAFF.

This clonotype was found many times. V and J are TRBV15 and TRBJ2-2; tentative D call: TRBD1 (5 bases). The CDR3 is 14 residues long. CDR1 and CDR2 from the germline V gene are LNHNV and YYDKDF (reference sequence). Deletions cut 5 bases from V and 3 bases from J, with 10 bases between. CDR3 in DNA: TGTGCCACCAGCCCGCAGGGTTACACCGGGGAGCTGTTTTTT. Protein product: CATSPQGYTGELFF.

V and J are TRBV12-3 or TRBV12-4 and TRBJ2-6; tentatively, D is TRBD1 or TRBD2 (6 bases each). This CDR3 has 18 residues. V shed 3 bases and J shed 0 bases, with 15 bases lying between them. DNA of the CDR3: TGTGCCAGCAGTTTGGAAGGGGGGCCTTTCTCTGGGGCCAACGTCCTGACTTTC. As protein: CASSLEGGPFSGANVLTF.

CDR3 coding DNA: TGTGCCAGCAGCGTAGTATCTAGCGGGCGTGCAGATACGCAGTATTTT. Protein sequence: CASSVVSSGRADTQYF. This chain links TRBV9 with TRBJ2-3; 8 bases line up with TRBD2. Germline V lookup: CDR1 SGDLS, CDR2 YYNGEE. The J segment lost 4 bases and the V segment lost 0 bases, leaving 7 bases of the junction unmatched. The CDR3 is 16 amino acids.

The CDR3 nucleotides are TGTGCCTGGAGTGTACTAGGCTCTGGGGCCAACGTCCTGACTTTC. Translating it yields CAWSVLGSGANVLTF. The rearrangement uses TRBV30 and TRBJ2-6; TRBD2 might be the D (5 bases). CDR1 and CDR2 from the germline V gene are GTSNPN and SVGIG (reference sequence). Trimming removed 0 bases at V and 0 bases at J, with 6 bases between. The CDR3 consists of 15 residues.

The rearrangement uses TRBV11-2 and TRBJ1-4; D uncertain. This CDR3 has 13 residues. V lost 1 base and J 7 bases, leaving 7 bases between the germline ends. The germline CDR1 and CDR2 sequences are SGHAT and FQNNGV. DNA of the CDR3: TGTGCCAGCAGCTTAGGGTGGAGTGAAAAACTGTTTTTT. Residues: CASSLGWSEKLFF.

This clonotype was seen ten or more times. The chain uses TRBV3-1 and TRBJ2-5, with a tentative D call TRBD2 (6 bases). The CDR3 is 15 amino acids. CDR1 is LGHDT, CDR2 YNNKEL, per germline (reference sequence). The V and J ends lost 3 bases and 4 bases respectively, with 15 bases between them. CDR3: CASSQFSLGGETQYF. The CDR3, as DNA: TGTGCCAGCAGCCAGTTCTCGCTGGGAGGAGAGACCCAGTACTTC.

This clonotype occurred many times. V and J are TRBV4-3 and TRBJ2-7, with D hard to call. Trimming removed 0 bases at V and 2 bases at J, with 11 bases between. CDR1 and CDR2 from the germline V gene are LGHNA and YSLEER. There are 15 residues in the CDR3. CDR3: CASSQDLGRAYEQYF. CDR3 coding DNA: TGCGCCAGCAGCCAAGATCTGGGCAGAGCCTACGAGCAGTACTTC.

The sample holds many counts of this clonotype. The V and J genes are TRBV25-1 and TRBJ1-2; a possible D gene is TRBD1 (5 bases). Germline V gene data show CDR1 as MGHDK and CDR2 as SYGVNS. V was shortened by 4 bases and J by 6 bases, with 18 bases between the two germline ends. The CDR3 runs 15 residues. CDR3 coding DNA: TGTGCCAGCAGTGCACTTAGAGAGACAGTGGATGGCTACACCTTC. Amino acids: CASSALRETVDGYTF.

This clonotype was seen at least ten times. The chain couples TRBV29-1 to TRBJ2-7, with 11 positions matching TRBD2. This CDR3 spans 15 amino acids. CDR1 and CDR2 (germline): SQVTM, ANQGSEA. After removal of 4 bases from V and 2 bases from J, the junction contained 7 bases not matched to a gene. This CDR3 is CSVGSSGGFAYEQYF. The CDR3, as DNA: TGCAGCGTTGGATCTAGCGGGGGGTTCGCCTACGAGCAGTACTTC.

CDR3 DNA: TGTGCCACCCGCTTTGGGGGCTTCTACACAGATACGCAGTATTTT. This codes for CATRFGGFYTDTQYF. The chain couples TRBV5-6 to TRBJ2-3, with D possibly matching TRBD1 (6 bases). Trimming pared 9 bases from V and 2 bases from J, leaving 19 bases between. Per germline, CDR1 SGHDT and CDR2 YYEEEE. The CDR3 covers 15 residues.